Sequencing of this T cell receptor (beta chain) was carried out in a study of human T cells and chemical hapten exposure. Study summary: On the upper back, patch tests were applied with 0.01% DPC and read at 6 days.

Indicated time point: patch test 2, 6 weeks after DPC sensitization. The treatment is: therapeutic diphenylcyclopropenone sensitization with weekly scalp DPC. Study-level results: Since the donors had alopecia, their immune response may not be the same as that of healthy people. Positively correlated with patch test score were the counts of PT1 expanded TCRs.

A note on this clonotype: The target antigen is unknown.

The CDR3 is made up of 14 amino acids. Trimming removed 4 bases from V and 6 bases from J; junction bases left unmatched: 6. The germline CDR1 and CDR2 sequences are KGHDR and SFDVKD. Library construction involved attaching unique molecular identifiers to individual cDNA molecules, which allowed quantitative, reproducible TCR counting. TCRdb redid the calling of the RACE reads with MiXCR, one entry per CDR3 protein. This table holds tens of thousands of distinct CDR3 sequences, about 10% found once. The source material was whole blood, sampled in connection with sensitization to the hapten diphenylcyclopropenone (DPC). V and J are TRBV24-1 and TRBJ2-3; 7 bases map to TRBD1. This TCR was recovered from a woman aged 45-60 years with alopecia areata. Some clones in this sample may be carry-over from other donors' samples. The CDR3, as DNA: TGTGCCACCAGTGACCCCGGACAGGCCGATACGCAGTATTTT. Its translation is CATSDPGQADTQYF.